This T cell receptor beta chain originates from a study of cytomegalovirus exposure and HLA in healthy donors. Study observations and caveats: A subsequent analysis found that TCR clusters from the first cohort also tended to co-occur in the 90 to 150 validation repertoires, with 90% to 95% of cluster scores above 0.

Only a few counts were recorded for this clone. Its antigen remains unidentified. Profiled with immunoSEQ multiplex PCR; TCRdb holds only in-frame clones, not every one. The sample holds 150,000 to 200,000 clones, roughly nine tenths seen once. The origin of this receptor is a woman between 25 and 40 years old in good health and CMV-seronegative. The material sequenced was PBMCs.

CDR3 coding DNA: TGTGCCAGCAGCTTATCACAGGGTTATGGCTACACCTTC. Translated: CASSLSQGYGYTF. This chain links TRBV7-9 with TRBJ1-2, with D possibly TRBD1 on 6 matching bases. This CDR3 is 13 amino acids long. Trimming cost V 2 bases and J 5 bases, with 9 bases left between them. Germline V CDR1 and CDR2: SEHNR, FQNEAQ (reference sequence).